The 9 T cell receptor beta chains in this list originate from one sample, sequenced in a study of T cell responses to AZD1222 COVID-19 vaccine (dated by TCRdb to 2020 to 2023). The time point label here, explained by the study, means: baseline before first vaccination. Library creation used the immunoSEQ multiplex PCR assay. Entries here come from immuneACCESS through TCRdb and include only in-frame sequences with V and J called. Some clones fail to appear in such tables; in the studies checked, an unresolved V gene covers under half of the shortfall, and the cause of the remainder is unknown. This sample gives fewer than 150,000 clones in total; around 88% of them show up just once. The ten biggest clones cover about 4.9% of the sample. Sequencing was performed on peripheral blood, taken on day 0 of AZD1222 vaccination. The receptors shown here come from an adult in good health.

J is TRBJ2-1 and V is TRBV5-8; the match to TRBD2 covers 10 bases. J was trimmed by 7 bases and V by 0 bases; bases with no gene match: 7. This CDR3 is built from 16 residues. Per germline, CDR1 SGHTS and CDR2 YDEGEE. CDR3 nucleotides: TGTGCCAGCAGCTTGGAGTATGGGACTAGCGTTAATGAGCAGTTCTTC. Encoded protein: CASSLEYGTSVNEQFF. The entire variable domain, with the rest obtained from reference TRBV5-8 and TRBJ2-1, is as follows: EAGVTQSPTHLIKTRGQQATLRCSPISGHTSVYWYQQALGLGLQFLLWYDEGEERNRGNFPPRFSGRQFPNYSSELNVNALELEDSALYLCASSLEYGTSVNEQFFGPGTRLTVL.

The chain has TRBV6-2 or TRBV6-3 and TRBJ1-3; D unclear. Germline CDR1 MNHEY, CDR2 SVGEGT. The V gene lost 0 bases and the J gene lost 0 bases, with 15 bases spanning the gap. The CDR3 consists of 18 residues. CDR3: CASSYSPFGPSSGNTIYF. The CDR3 DNA reads TGTGCCAGCAGTTACTCGCCATTCGGCCCGAGCTCTGGAAACACCATATATTTT.

The V call is TRBV7-9, the J call TRBJ1-1, with TRBD1 identical over 7 bases. Trimming at V came to 4 bases and at J to 1 base, leaving 6 bases not matched to a gene. CDR1 SEHNR and CDR2 FQNEAQ come from the germline V gene (reference sequence). The CDR3 contains 15 residues. The CDR3 nucleotides are TGTGCCAGCAGCTCGATTTGGACAGGGAACACTGAAGCTTTCTTT. It specifies CASSSIWTGNTEAFF.

The chain recombines TRBV20-1 with TRBJ2-7; no clear D gene. The CDR3 totals 11 residues. The germline V and J ends were trimmed by 3 bases and 3 bases, with 6 bases remaining between them. The germline V gene has CDR1 DFQATT and CDR2 SNEGSKA (reference sequence). CDR3 bases: TGCAGTGCTAGTTCTAACTACGAGCAGTACTTC. Amino acid sequence: CSASSNYEQYF.

The chain carries TRBV18 and TRBJ2-3; TRBD1 is a possible D gene (6 bases). V was cut by 4 bases and J by 0 bases, with 14 bases left in between. This CDR3 is built from 16 residues. Per the germline V gene, CDR1 is KGHSH and CDR2 is LQKENI. The CDR3 is CASSLLGATSTDTQYF. The CDR3 coding sequence is TGTGCCAGCTCACTCCTGGGGGCGACTAGCACAGATACGCAGTATTTT.

This clone appeared a few times. This rearrangement joins TRBV10-1 to TRBJ1-2, with TRBD1 matching over 7 bases. Germline CDR1 WNHNN, CDR2 SYGVQD (reference sequence). Trimming removed 3 bases from V and 2 bases from J; junction bases left unmatched: 0. This CDR3 is built from 13 residues. CDR3 region: CASSEQGNYGYTF. The CDR3 DNA reads as TGCGCCAGCAGTGAACAGGGGAACTATGGCTACACCTTC.

The gene calls are TRBV19 and TRBJ2-6; possibly TRBD1 or TRBD2 for D (5 bases each). V was shortened by 3 bases and J by 1 base, with 13 bases between the two germline ends. The CDR3 is 17 amino acids. Germline CDR1 LNHDA, CDR2 SQIVND (reference sequence). The CDR3 DNA is TGTGCCAGTAGTATTGGCTGGGACCTTTCTGGGGCCAACGTCCTGACTTTC. Its translation is CASSIGWDLSGANVLTF.

The chain is built from TRBV7-2 and TRBJ1-4; D possibly corresponds to TRBD1 (6 bases). The CDR3 has 14 residues. Trimming stripped 5 bases from V and 4 bases from J, with 11 bases between. CDR1 and CDR2 (germline): SGHTA, FQGNSA. As DNA, the CDR3 is TGTGCCAGCAGCCTGGACAGTAATAATGAAAAACTGTTTTTT. Its translation: CASSLDSNNEKLFF.

V is TRBV15 and J is TRBJ1-2; TRBD1 agrees at 9 bases. Germline-derived CDR1 and CDR2 are LNHNV and YYDKDF (reference sequence). This CDR3 is built from 17 residues. Trimming at V came to 0 bases and at J to 8 bases, leaving 13 bases not matched to a gene. Here the CDR3 reads CATSRDASEDRGIGYTF. CDR3 sequence (DNA): TGTGCCACCAGCAGAGATGCCTCAGAGGACAGGGGTATCGGCTACACCTTC.